This T cell receptor beta chain is from a study of identifying expanded T cells in peripheral blood (dated by TCRdb to about 2019). Turning to the overall study: Technical replicates were generated by sequencing separate aliquots of the same genomic DNA pool, and four replicates were compared pairwise.

Overall study outcomes, separate from this receptor: For all healthy donors, the variance in clone template counts between approximately 2-week samples rose significantly as total template count increased. Across all healthy-donor time intervals, the beta-binomial model significantly cut both the number of clones called differentially abundant and the false-positive rate. The authors expected that biological variance in healthy repertoires might rise further over much longer intervals, such as months to years. Approximately 1.2 differentially abundant clones were flagged by the binomial model between technical replicates, whereas about 15 and 19 were flagged over about two weeks and four weeks, respectively.

The immunoSEQ Assay, which uses bias-controlled multiplex PCR amplification of genomic DNA, was used to profile TCRbeta CDR3 regions. The study's processing was this. The absolute abundance of each unique TCRbeta CDR3 region was quantified after sequences were collapsed and filtered. Two models were used to test differential abundance: a binomial model (Fisher-equivalent) and a beta-binomial model that adds time-dependent variance fitted from healthy donors. Clones with fewer than 5 combined templates were excluded, and clones with Benjamini-Hochberg FDR below 0.01 were called differentially abundant. Using the form v = (b*log(k)+a)^2, the beta-binomial variance was modeled as a function of the total template count across the two samples. In TCRdb, the immuneACCESS table is reduced to in-frame sequences with V and J assigned. These tables do not hold every clone; where another copy was compared, an unresolved V gene accounts for under half, and the others remain unexplained. From that table come the V and J calls and clone size; the DNA was used to work out D and trimming. This sample holds approximately 140,000 clones; approximately 86% were observed only once. 7.5% to 8.5% of the sample is taken by the ten largest.

No immune events such as infections were documented for the healthy donors during the collection period. Time-dependent variance in a beta-binomial model of T-cell clone differential abundance was calibrated using healthy-donor blood repertoires as a training cohort. There were some 10 healthy donors in the training cohort, of whom 3 were female and 7 were male. On average the donors were approximately 43 years old, and their ages spanned 29 to 64 years. Obtained from a commercial supplier, whole blood was collected from each healthy donor at three time points set two weeks apart. For immunosequencing, genomic DNA was extracted from unsorted whole blood. The trim is 7 bases for V and 2 bases for J, with a gap of 14 bases between the germline ends. Looking up the germline V gene yields CDR1 MNHGY and CDR2 SVAAGI. Counted from cysteine to phenylalanine, this CDR3 has 14 amino acids. Here the CDR3 DNA is all that survives: 42 bases in frame from base 1.

For this clone: Its antigen has not been determined. Per-base quality was not reported, and no clone a single base away is much larger than it.

Recombination joined TRBV6-9 with TRBJ1-2; confidence is insufficient to name the D gene. Source material: blood. The clonotype was recovered from a person between 18 and 69 years old in good health. The CDR3 reads CASKLWTGNYGYTF. The DNA is TGTGCCAGCAAACTATGGACGGGAAACTATGGCTACACCTTC.